One sample yielded the 14 T cell receptor beta chains listed below, sequenced in a study of cytomegalovirus exposure and HLA in healthy donors. PCR was performed using 60 Vbeta and 13 Jbeta primers. Sequenced by immunoSEQ multiplex PCR; TCRdb stores in-frame clones only, minus some. The sample lists about 88,000 clones, around 89% occurring once. Sequenced input: PBMCs. These receptors all stem from a young man in good health and CMV-seronegative.

This chain links TRBV5-1 with TRBJ2-4; a possible D gene is TRBD1 (6 bases). Germline loops: CDR1 SGHRS, CDR2 YFSETQ. V lost 4 bases and J 0 bases, leaving 14 bases between the germline ends. The CDR3 has 16 residues. CDR3 coding DNA: TGCGCCAGCAGCCCAACAGGGTCGCTAGCCAAAAACATTCAGTACTTC. The encoded protein is CASSPTGSLAKNIQYF.

Only one count was recorded for this clone. This chain links TRBV7-2 with TRBJ2-7, with 7 bases matching TRBD2. The CDR3 has 16 residues. Germline lookup yields CDR1 SGHTA and CDR2 FQGNSA. V dropped 2 bases and J dropped 0; count of bases not matched to a gene: 7. CDR3 loop: CASSLSASGSSYEQYF. The CDR3 bases are TGTGCCAGCAGCTTATCCGCTAGCGGAAGCTCCTACGAGCAGTACTTC.

In its sample, this clone was seen once. The chain recombines TRBV5-1 with TRBJ2-1; D unclear. The V gene's germline CDR1 is SGHRS and CDR2 YFSETQ. The CDR3 is 16 residues long. Between the trimmed V and J ends, which lost 2 bases and 8 bases, there was a span of 20 bases. CDR3 region: CASSFRSSTLSDEQFF. The CDR3 DNA reads as TGCGCCAGCAGCTTTCGTTCCTCGACTCTGAGCGATGAGCAGTTCTTC.

The chain recombines TRBV6-5 with TRBJ2-1; D possibly corresponds to TRBD1 (6 bases). Germline V CDR1 and CDR2: MNHEY, SVGAGI. V gave up 5 bases and J gave up 14 bases, with 22 bases separating them. This CDR3 region has 14 residues. CDR3 protein: CASSHHLKQGGEFF. As DNA, the CDR3 is TGTGCCAGCAGTCACCACCTAAAACAGGGTGGAGAGTTCTTC.

The rearrangement links TRBV7-3 to TRBJ2-7; D perhaps matches TRBD1 (5 bases). Trimming cost V 2 bases and J 3 bases, with 14 bases left between them. Germline CDR1 and CDR2: SGHTA and FQGTGA. The CDR3 sequence is 15 residues long. The CDR3 DNA follows: TGTGCCAGCAGCTTACTGCAGGGTACTTTCTACGAGCAGTACTTC. It translates to CASSLLQGTFYEQYF.

The gene calls are TRBV5-6 and TRBJ2-7, with TRBD1 as a possible D gene (6 bases). V lost 4 bases and J 2 bases, leaving 10 bases between the germline ends. CDR1 is SGHDT and CDR2 is YYEEEE in the germline V gene. CDR3 length: 13 residues. CDR3 coding DNA: TGTGCCAGCAGCCACGGACAGACCTACGAGCAGTACTTC. Amino acid sequence: CASSHGQTYEQYF.

The chain joins TRBV9 to TRBJ2-5, with D tentatively TRBD2 (6 bases). V lost 0 bases to trimming and J lost 5 bases, with 11 bases between them. This CDR3 comprises 14 residues. Germline loops: CDR1 SGDLS, CDR2 YYNGEE. CDR3 amino acids: CASSVDAGRETQYF. The CDR3 coding sequence is TGTGCCAGCAGCGTAGATGCAGGGAGGGAGACCCAGTACTTC.

This chain links TRBV7-3 with TRBJ2-3; the D is unclear. The CDR3 is made up of 13 amino acids. In germline, CDR1 is SGHTA, CDR2 FQGTGA. Trimming cost V 5 bases and J 5 bases, with 11 bases left between them. The CDR3 loop reads CASSAKTGDTQYF. CDR3 DNA sequence: TGTGCCAGCAGCGCTAAAACCGGAGATACGCAGTATTTT.

This chain joins TRBV7-2 and TRBJ2-7, with 7 bases lining up with TRBD2. The length of the CDR3 is 16 residues. The V gene end was trimmed by 1 base and the J gene end by 5 bases; junction bases not matched to a gene: 11. CDR1 and CDR2 from the germline V gene are SGHTA and FQGNSA. CDR3 amino acids: CASSLVLSQRGDEQYF. The CDR3 region has the DNA TGTGCCAGCAGCTTAGTTTTAAGCCAGCGGGGCGACGAGCAGTACTTC.

The chain combines TRBV19 with TRBJ2-5; 9 bases agree with TRBD2. Trimming at V came to 4 bases and at J to 1 base, leaving 13 bases not matched to a gene. The CDR3 sequence is 18 residues long. Germline CDR1 and CDR2: LNHDA and SQIVND (reference sequence). In DNA, the CDR3 is TGTGCCAGTAGTACCGGCGGGAGGGCCAGCGGCCCCCAAGAGACCCAGTACTTC. Residues: CASSTGGRASGPQETQYF.

The rearrangement links TRBV15 to TRBJ1-5; no clear D. V was trimmed by 0 bases and J by 5 bases, leaving 11 bases between them. CDR1 and CDR2 (germline): LNHNV, YYDKDF (reference sequence). This CDR3 is built from 15 residues. CDR3 residues: CATSRDTGMDQPQHF. CDR3 coding DNA: TGTGCCACCAGCAGAGATACGGGGATGGATCAGCCCCAGCATTTT.

V and J are TRBV19 and TRBJ2-1; TRBD1 matches 7 bases. The germline V gene has CDR1 LNHDA and CDR2 SQIVND (reference sequence). Unmatched junction bases numbered 12, after V lost 6 bases and J lost 4 bases. The CDR3 spans 16 residues. The CDR3 loop reads CASRGPTGTVYNEQFF. The CDR3 bases are TGTGCCAGTAGGGGGCCAACCGGGACAGTATACAATGAGCAGTTCTTC.

This chain links TRBV19 with TRBJ2-7; 16 bases fit TRBD2. Trimming took 4 bases from V and 3 from J; bases not matched to a gene: 6. The germline V gene has CDR1 LNHDA and CDR2 SQIVND (reference sequence). The CDR3 length is 17 residues. The DNA for the CDR3 is TGTGCCAGTAGTACCGGGACTAGCGGGAGGGCTATCTACGAGCAGTACTTC. As protein: CASSTGTSGRAIYEQYF.

The chain recombines TRBV7-3 with TRBJ1-3; 7 nucleotides match TRBD1. Trimming removed 7 bases from V and 3 bases from J; junction bases left unmatched: 6. The CDR3 consists of 14 residues. Per germline, CDR1 SGHTA and CDR2 FQGTGA. CDR3 sequence reads: CASTHGTDGNTIYF. CDR3 nucleotide sequence: TGTGCCAGCACCCACGGGACAGATGGAAACACCATATATTTT. The full variable domain, completed using reference TRBV7-3 and TRBJ1-3, is GAGVSQTPSNKVTEKGKYVELRCDPISGHTALYWYRQSLGQGPEFLIYFQGTGAADDSGLPNDRFFAVRPEGSVSTLKIQRTERGDSAVYLCASTHGTDGNTIYFGEGSWLTVV.